A single sample is the source of the 19 T cell receptor beta chains below, sequenced in a study of blood T cell repertoires in COVID-19. The assay was immunoSEQ multiplex PCR, and TCRdb's table has in-frame clones only and misses some. The top ten clones hold under 5.5% of a sample with some 200,000 clones, 89% of them seen once. The sequencing sample was made of peripheral blood. The receptors were sampled from a middle-aged woman with acute or convalescent COVID-19.

V is TRBV3-1 (or the pseudogene TRBV3-2) and J is TRBJ2-3; D may be TRBD2 (5 bases). The CDR3 has 17 residues. Trimming shortened V by 0 bases and J by 1 base, and 14 bases separated the two germline ends. Germline assignment: CDR1 LGHDT and CDR2 YNNKEL (reference sequence). CDR3 sequence reads: CASSQDVTTDRTDTQYF. The CDR3, as DNA: TGTGCCAGCAGCCAAGATGTGACTACAGATCGCACAGATACGCAGTATTTT.

The chain is built from TRBV10-1 and TRBJ2-2; 12 bases match TRBD2. Looked up from germline, CDR1 is WNHNN and CDR2 is SYGVQD (reference sequence). V lost 6 bases and J lost 2; bases outside the gene matches: 4. CDR3 length: 16 amino acids. The CDR3 is CASSTTSGGNTGELFF. CDR3 coding DNA: TGCGCCAGCAGCACGACTAGCGGGGGCAACACCGGGGAGCTGTTTTTT.

The chain combines TRBV24-1 with TRBJ1-5; a possible D gene is TRBD1 (6 bases). CDR1 and CDR2 from the germline V gene are KGHDR and SFDVKD. This CDR3 region has 12 residues. Between the trimmed V and J ends, which lost 9 bases and 4 bases, there was a span of 9 bases. CDR3 in amino acids: CATSGTNQPQHF. As DNA, the CDR3 is TGTGCCACCTCCGGGACAAATCAGCCCCAGCATTTT.

This clone was recorded once. V usage is TRBV9 and J usage is TRBJ1-1; unclear D gene. V was cut by 5 bases and J by 1 base, with 9 bases left in between. The CDR3 length is 13 residues. The germline gives CDR1 SGDLS, CDR2 YYNGEE. Here the CDR3 DNA reads TGTGCCAGCAGTGTTAGCCAGAACACTGAAGCTTTCTTT. Its translation is CASSVSQNTEAFF.

This chain links TRBV27 with TRBJ1-2, with TRBD1 identical over 7 bases. Losses at the gene ends were 5 bases for V and 4 bases for J; bases not matched to a gene: 10. The CDR3 consists of 15 residues. Germline V gives CDR1 MNHEY, CDR2 SMNVEV (reference sequence). The CDR3 DNA follows: TGTGCCAGCAGTCCGGACAGGACTTACTTCTATGGCTACACCTTC. Protein: CASSPDRTYFYGYTF.

CDR3 sequence reads: CASSSRDSGLGYTF. The CDR3 DNA follows: TGTGCCAGCAGCTCCCGGGACTCGGGCCTTGGCTACACCTTC. The chain is built from TRBV7-8 and TRBJ1-2, with D perhaps TRBD1 (5 bases). Germline V gene sequence: CDR1 SGHVS, CDR2 FQNEAQ. This CDR3 contains 14 residues. V was cut by 4 bases and J by 7 bases, with 16 bases left in between.

This clone was seen a single time. The chain links TRBV6-5 to TRBJ2-5; 9 bases are shared with TRBD1. CDR3 size: 13 residues. V dropped 6 bases and J dropped 5; count of bases not matched to a gene: 4. Looked up from germline, CDR1 is MNHEY and CDR2 is SVGAGI. The CDR3 region is CASRTGGEETQYF. The CDR3 DNA is TGTGCCAGCAGAACAGGGGGCGAGGAGACCCAGTACTTC.

The J gene is TRBJ1-4, the V gene TRBV5-1, with 7 bases identical to TRBD1. Trimming took 0 bases from V and 2 from J; bases not matched to a gene: 10. The CDR3 covers 18 residues. Germline V CDR1 and CDR2: SGHRS, YFSETQ. The CDR3 reads CASSLDGAGGRTNEKLFF. The CDR3 DNA reads TGCGCCAGCAGCTTGGATGGGGCAGGGGGTCGGACTAATGAAAAACTGTTTTTT.

This rearrangement joins TRBV6-5 to TRBJ1-1, with D tentatively TRBD1 (5 bases). Germline assignment: CDR1 MNHEY and CDR2 SVGAGI. The CDR3 spans 13 residues. V was clipped by 6 bases and J by 1 base, with 9 bases between them. Here the CDR3 reads CASRTTGNTEAFF. The CDR3, as DNA: TGTGCCAGCAGGACAACAGGGAACACTGAAGCTTTCTTT.

V usage is TRBV9 and J usage is TRBJ2-2; TRBD2 aligns across 8 bases. V dropped 4 bases and J dropped 0; count of bases not matched to a gene: 5. The V gene's germline CDR1 is SGDLS and CDR2 YYNGEE. This CDR3 comprises 16 residues. The CDR3 here is CASSPGGGTNTGELFF. CDR3 nucleotide sequence: TGTGCCAGCAGCCCCGGGGGGGGAACGAACACCGGGGAGCTGTTTTTT.

The chain is built from TRBV2 and TRBJ1-4, with TRBD1 matching 8 bases. The CDR3 contains 16 residues. Losses at the gene ends were 3 bases for V and 8 bases for J; bases not matched to a gene: 11. CDR1 SNHLY and CDR2 FYNNEI come from the germline V gene. This chain's CDR3 is CASSDDLGTGYEKLFF. CDR3 nucleotides: TGTGCCAGCAGTGATGACTTAGGGACAGGATACGAAAAACTGTTTTTT.

J is TRBJ1-2 and V is TRBV11-2; 10 bases are shared with TRBD1. This CDR3 comprises 16 residues. The V segment lost 3 bases and the J segment 6 bases; nucleotides outside the gene matches: 10. CDR1 is SGHAT, CDR2 FQNNGV, per germline. This CDR3 reads CASSFIPGQGFHGYTF. As DNA, the CDR3 is TGTGCCAGCAGCTTCATCCCGGGACAGGGGTTCCATGGCTACACCTTC. The full variable domain, its missing parts supplied by reference TRBV11-2 and TRBJ1-2, is EAGVAQSPRYKIIEKRQSVAFWCNPISGHATLYWYQQILGQGPKLLIQFQNNGVVDDSQLPKDRFSAERLKGVDSTLKIQPAKLEDSAVYLCASSFIPGQGFHGYTFGSGTRLTVV.

The chain employs TRBV9 and TRBJ2-2; 10 nucleotides match TRBD2. The germline V gene has CDR1 SGDLS and CDR2 YYNGEE. V lost 2 bases to trimming and J lost 3 bases; unmatched junction nucleotides: 4. This CDR3 contains 16 residues. The CDR3 region is CASSVISGGDTGELFF. In nucleotides, the CDR3 is TGTGCCAGCAGCGTGATAAGCGGGGGGGACACCGGGGAGCTGTTTTTT.

This clone has just one count. The genes are TRBV14 and TRBJ1-1; possible D gene TRBD1, 5 bases. With 8 bases removed from V and 4 bases from J, the gap between germline ends came to 11 bases. Germline CDR1 reads SGHDN; CDR2 reads FVKESK. There are 12 residues in the CDR3. The CDR3 here is CASGRGGTEAFF. Here the CDR3 DNA reads TGTGCCAGCGGGCGGGGGGGCACTGAAGCTTTCTTT.

The gene calls are TRBV18 and TRBJ1-3; no reliable D call. The CDR3 spans 15 residues. Germline CDR1 is KGHSH and CDR2 is LQKENI. The V gene lost 3 bases and the J gene lost 0 bases, with 9 bases spanning the gap. The CDR3 here is CASSPVAGSGNTIYF. In nucleotides, the CDR3 is TGTGCCAGCTCACCGGTGGCAGGCTCTGGAAACACCATATATTTT.

V usage is TRBV10-3 and J usage is TRBJ1-4; TRBD1 agrees at 7 bases. V trimming: 2 bases; J trimming: 4 bases; junction bases outside the gene matches: 7. Germline V gene data show CDR1 as ENHRY and CDR2 as SYGVKD. This CDR3 contains 16 residues. CDR3 loop: CAISEVVGQLNEKLFF. CDR3 nucleotide sequence: TGTGCCATCAGTGAGGTGGTGGGACAGCTTAATGAAAAACTGTTTTTT.

The chain combines TRBV29-1 with TRBJ1-1; 10 nucleotides match TRBD1. V shed 6 bases and J 4 bases; nucleotides not matched to a gene: 8. This CDR3 is built from 14 residues. CDR1 is SQVTM and CDR2 is ANQGSEA in the germline V gene. The DNA of the CDR3 is TGCAGCGTGCCGTCGGGACAGGGGTTCACTGAAGCTTTCTTT. Encoded protein: CSVPSGQGFTEAFF.

J is TRBJ1-1 and V is TRBV11-2; D might be TRBD1 (5 bases). The CDR3 contains 15 residues. Germline V gene sequence: CDR1 SGHAT, CDR2 FQNNGV. V was pared by 6 bases and J by 0 bases, with 14 bases between. The CDR3 loop reads CASRGPYYMNTEAFF. CDR3 coding DNA: TGTGCCAGCAGGGGGCCTTACTACATGAACACTGAAGCTTTCTTT.

The chain recombines TRBV29-1 with TRBJ1-3, with TRBD1 identical over 7 bases. Trimming took 6 bases from V and 0 from J; bases not matched to a gene: 5. The CDR3 totals 14 residues. CDR1 is SQVTM, CDR2 ANQGSEA, per germline. CDR3 DNA: TGCAGCGTGAAAGGGACAGTCTCTGGAAACACCATATATTTT. Amino acids: CSVKGTVSGNTIYF.